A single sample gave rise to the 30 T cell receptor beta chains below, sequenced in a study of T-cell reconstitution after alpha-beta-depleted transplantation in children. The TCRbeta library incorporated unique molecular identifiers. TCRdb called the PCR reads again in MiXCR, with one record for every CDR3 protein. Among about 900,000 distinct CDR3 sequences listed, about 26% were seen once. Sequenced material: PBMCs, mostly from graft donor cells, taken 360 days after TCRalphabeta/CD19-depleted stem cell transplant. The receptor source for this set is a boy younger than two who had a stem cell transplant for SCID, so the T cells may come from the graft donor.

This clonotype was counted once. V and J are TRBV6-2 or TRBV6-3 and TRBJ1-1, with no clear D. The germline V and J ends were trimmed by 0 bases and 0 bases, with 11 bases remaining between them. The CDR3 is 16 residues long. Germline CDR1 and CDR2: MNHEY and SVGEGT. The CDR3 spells CASSYSTGDMNTEAFF. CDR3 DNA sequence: TGTGCCAGCAGTTACTCGACGGGAGACATGAACACTGAAGCTTTCTTT.

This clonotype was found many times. CDR3 in DNA: TGTGCCAGCAGCTTATTAACAGGGTTGTCCTACAATGAGCAGTTCTTC. Translation gives CASSLLTGLSYNEQFF. The rearrangement uses TRBV7-6 and TRBJ2-1; TRBD1 might be the D (6 bases). Trimming shortened V by 2 bases and J by 1 base, and 12 bases separated the two germline ends. There are 16 residues in the CDR3. Germline V lookup: CDR1 SGHVS, CDR2 FNYEAQ. Drawing the rest from reference TRBV7-6 and TRBJ2-1, the complete variable domain is GAGVSQSPRYKVTKRGQDVALRCDPISGHVSLYWYRQALGQGPEFLTYFNYEAQQDKSGLPNDRFSAERPEGSISTLTIQRTEQRDSAMYRCASSLLTGLSYNEQFFGPGTRLTVL.

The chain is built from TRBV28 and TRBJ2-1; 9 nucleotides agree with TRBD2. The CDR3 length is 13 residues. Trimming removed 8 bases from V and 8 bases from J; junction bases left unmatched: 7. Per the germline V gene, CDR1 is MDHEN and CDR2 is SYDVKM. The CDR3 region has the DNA TGTGCCAGCGGGGGACTAGCCGTATATGAGCAGTTCTTC. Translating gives CASGGLAVYEQFF.

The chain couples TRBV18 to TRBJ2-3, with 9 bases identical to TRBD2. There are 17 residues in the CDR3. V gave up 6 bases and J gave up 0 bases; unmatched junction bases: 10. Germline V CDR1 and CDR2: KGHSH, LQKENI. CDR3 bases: TGTGCCAGCTCCTCTCGAATTAGCGGGAGCAGCACAGATACGCAGTATTTT. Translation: CASSSRISGSSTDTQYF. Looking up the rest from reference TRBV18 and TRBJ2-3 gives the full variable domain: NAGVMQNPRHLVRRRGQEARLRCSPMKGHSHVYWYRQLPEEGLKFMVYLQKENIIDESGMPKERFSAEFPKEGPSILRIQQVVRGDSAAYFCASSSRISGSSTDTQYFGPGTRLTVL.

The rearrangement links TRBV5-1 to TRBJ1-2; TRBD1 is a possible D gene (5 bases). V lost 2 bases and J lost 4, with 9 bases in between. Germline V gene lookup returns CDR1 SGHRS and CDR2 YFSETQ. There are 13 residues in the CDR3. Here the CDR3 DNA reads TGCGCCAGCAGCTTCTTGGGGGGCTATGGCTACACCTTC. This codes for CASSFLGGYGYTF. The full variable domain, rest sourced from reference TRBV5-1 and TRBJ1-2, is KAGVTQTPRYLIKTRGQQVTLSCSPISGHRSVSWYQQTPGQGLQFLFEYFSETQRNKGNFPGRFSGRQFSNSRSEMNVSTLELGDSALYLCASSFLGGYGYTFGSGTRLTVV.

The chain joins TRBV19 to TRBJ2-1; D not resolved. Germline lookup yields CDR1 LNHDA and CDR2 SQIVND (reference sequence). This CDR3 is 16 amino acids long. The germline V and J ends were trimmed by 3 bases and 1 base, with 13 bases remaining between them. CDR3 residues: CASSMQDTVSYNEQFF. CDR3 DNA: TGTGCCAGTAGTATGCAAGACACCGTTTCCTACAATGAGCAGTTCTTC.

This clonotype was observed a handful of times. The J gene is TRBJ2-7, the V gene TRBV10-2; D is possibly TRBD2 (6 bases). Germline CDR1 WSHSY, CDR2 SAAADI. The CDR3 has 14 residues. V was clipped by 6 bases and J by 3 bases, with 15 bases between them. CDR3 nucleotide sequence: TGCGCCAGCAGCGCCGGCGGGACTCTCTACGAGCAGTACTTC. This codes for CASSAGGTLYEQYF.

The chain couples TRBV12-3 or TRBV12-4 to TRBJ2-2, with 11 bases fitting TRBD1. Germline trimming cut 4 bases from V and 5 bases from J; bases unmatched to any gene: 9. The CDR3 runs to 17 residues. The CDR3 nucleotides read TGTGCCAGCAGTTACGGACAGGGGGCGTTAAGAACCGGGGAGCTGTTTTTT. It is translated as CASSYGQGALRTGELFF.

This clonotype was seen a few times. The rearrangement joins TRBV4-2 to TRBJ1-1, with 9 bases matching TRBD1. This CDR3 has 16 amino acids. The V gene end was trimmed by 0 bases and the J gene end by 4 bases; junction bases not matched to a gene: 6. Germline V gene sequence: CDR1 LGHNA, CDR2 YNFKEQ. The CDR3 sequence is CASSQDGTGWGTEAFF. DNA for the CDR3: TGTGCCAGCAGCCAAGATGGGACAGGGTGGGGCACTGAAGCTTTCTTT.

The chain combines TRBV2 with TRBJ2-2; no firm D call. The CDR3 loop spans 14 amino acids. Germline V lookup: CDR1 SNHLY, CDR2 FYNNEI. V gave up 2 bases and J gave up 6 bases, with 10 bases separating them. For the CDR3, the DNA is TGTGCCAGCAGTGAACCCCACGGCCCCGGGGAGCTGTTTTTT. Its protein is CASSEPHGPGELFF.

The CDR3 reads CSGRQGGEQYF. CDR3 DNA sequence: TGCAGCGGTAGACAGGGGGGCGAGCAGTACTTC. The chain is built from TRBV29-1 and TRBJ2-7, with TRBD1 identical over 9 bases. V gave up 7 bases and J gave up 6 bases; unmatched junction bases: 4. This CDR3 has 11 amino acids. Germline-derived CDR1 and CDR2 are SQVTM and ANQGSEA.

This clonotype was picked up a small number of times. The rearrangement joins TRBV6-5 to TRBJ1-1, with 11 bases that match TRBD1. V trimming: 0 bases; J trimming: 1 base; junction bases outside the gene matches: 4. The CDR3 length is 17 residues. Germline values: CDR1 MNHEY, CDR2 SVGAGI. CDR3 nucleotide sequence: TGTGCCAGCAGTTACTCCCGTGGACAGGGGGCGAACACTGAAGCTTTCTTT. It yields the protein CASSYSRGQGANTEAFF.

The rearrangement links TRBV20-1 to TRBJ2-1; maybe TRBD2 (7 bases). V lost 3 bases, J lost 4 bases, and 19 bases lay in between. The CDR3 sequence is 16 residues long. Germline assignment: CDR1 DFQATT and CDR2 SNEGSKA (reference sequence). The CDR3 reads CSASPWGGARYNEQFF. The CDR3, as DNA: TGCAGTGCTAGTCCTTGGGGGGGGGCAAGGTACAATGAGCAGTTCTTC.

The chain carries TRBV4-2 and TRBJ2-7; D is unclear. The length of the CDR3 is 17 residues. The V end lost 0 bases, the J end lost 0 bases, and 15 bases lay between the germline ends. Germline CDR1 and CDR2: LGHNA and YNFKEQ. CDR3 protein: CASSQELIDRSSYEQYF. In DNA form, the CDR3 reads TGTGCCAGCAGCCAAGAGCTTATTGATAGGAGCTCCTACGAGCAGTACTTC.

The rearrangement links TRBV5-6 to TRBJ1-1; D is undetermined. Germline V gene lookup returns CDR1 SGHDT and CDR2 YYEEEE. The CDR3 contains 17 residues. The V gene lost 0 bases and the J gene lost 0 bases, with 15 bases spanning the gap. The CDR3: CASSLELGEIMNTEAFF. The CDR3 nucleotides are TGTGCCAGCAGCTTGGAATTGGGAGAAATTATGAACACTGAAGCTTTCTTT.

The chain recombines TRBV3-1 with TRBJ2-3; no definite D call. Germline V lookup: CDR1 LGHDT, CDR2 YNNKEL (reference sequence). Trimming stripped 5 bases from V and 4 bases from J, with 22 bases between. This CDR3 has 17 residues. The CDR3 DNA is TGTGCCAGCAGCTCAGTTTGGGTGGCGGCTAGGCCAGATACGCAGTATTTT. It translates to CASSSVWVAARPDTQYF.

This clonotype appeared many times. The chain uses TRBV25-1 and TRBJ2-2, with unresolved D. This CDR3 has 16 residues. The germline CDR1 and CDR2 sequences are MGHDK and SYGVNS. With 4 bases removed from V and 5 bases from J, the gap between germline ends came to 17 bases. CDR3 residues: CASSGTRMGRTGELFF. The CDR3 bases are TGTGCCAGCAGTGGGACGAGGATGGGTCGGACCGGGGAGCTGTTTTTT.

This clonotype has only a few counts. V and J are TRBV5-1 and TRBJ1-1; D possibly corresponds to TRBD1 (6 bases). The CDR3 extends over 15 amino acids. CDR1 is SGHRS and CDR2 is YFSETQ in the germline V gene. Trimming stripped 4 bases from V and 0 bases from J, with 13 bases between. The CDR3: CASSNGQPLNTEAFF. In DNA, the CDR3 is TGCGCCAGCAGCAATGGACAGCCTTTGAACACTGAAGCTTTCTTT.

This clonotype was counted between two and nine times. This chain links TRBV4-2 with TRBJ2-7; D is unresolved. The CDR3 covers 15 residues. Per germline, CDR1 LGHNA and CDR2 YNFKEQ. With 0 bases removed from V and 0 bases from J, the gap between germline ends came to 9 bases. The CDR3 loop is CASSQEGFSSYEQYF. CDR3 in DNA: TGTGCCAGCAGCCAAGAGGGCTTTAGCTCCTACGAGCAGTACTTC.

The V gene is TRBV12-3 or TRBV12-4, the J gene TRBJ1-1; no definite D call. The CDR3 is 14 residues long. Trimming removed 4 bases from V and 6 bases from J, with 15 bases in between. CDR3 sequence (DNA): TGTGCCAGCAGTTCCGGACCCCTATTAGCTGAAGCTTTCTTT. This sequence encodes CASSSGPLLAEAFF.

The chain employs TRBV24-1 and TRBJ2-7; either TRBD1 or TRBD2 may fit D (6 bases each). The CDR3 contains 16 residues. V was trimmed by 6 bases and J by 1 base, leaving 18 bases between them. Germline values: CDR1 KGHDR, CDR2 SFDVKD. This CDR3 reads CATSQSRGLLSYEQYF. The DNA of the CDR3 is TGTGCCACCAGTCAAAGCCGGGGGCTCCTTTCCTACGAGCAGTACTTC.

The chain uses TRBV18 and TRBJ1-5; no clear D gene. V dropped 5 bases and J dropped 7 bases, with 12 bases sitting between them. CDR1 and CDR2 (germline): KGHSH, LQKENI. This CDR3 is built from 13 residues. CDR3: CASSAREGQPQHF. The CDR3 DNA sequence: TGTGCCAGCTCAGCGAGGGAGGGACAGCCCCAGCATTTT.

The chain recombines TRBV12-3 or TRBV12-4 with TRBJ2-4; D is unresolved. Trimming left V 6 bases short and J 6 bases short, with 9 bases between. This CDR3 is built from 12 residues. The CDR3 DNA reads TGTGCCAGCAGCCAGGACGGAAACATTCAGTACTTC. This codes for CASSQDGNIQYF.

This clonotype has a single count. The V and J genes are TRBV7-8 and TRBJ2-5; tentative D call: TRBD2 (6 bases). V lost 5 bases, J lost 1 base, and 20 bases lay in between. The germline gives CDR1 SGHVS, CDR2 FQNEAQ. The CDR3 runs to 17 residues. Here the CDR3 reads CASSLAGGAPAQETQYF. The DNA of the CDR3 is TGTGCCAGCAGCCTCGCCGGGGGTGCTCCAGCCCAAGAGACCCAGTACTTC.

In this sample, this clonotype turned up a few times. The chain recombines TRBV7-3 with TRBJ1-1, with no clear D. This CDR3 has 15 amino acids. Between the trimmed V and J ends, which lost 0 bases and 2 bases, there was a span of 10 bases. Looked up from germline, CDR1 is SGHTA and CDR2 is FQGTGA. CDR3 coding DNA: TGTGCCAGCAGCTTAACTGGGAGAAGTAACACTGAAGCTTTCTTT. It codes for CASSLTGRSNTEAFF.

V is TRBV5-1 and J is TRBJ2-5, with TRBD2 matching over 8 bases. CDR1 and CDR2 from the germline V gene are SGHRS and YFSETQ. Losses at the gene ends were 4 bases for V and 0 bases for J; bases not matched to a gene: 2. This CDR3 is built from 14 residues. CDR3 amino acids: CASSTGGDQETQYF. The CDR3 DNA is TGCGCCAGCAGCACCGGGGGGGACCAAGAGACCCAGTACTTC.

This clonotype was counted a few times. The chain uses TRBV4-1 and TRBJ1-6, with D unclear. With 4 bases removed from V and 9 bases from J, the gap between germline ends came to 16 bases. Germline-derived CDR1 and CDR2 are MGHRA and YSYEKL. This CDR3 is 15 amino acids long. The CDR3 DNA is TGCGCCAGCAGCCCGCGAGATATGGGCGGTTCACCCCTCCACTTT. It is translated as CASSPRDMGGSPLHF.

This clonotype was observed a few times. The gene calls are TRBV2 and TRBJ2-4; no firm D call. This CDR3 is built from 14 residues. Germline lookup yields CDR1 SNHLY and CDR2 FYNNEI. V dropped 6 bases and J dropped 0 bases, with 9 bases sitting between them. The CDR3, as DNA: TGTGCCAGCAGCGAGGAACTAGCCAAAAACATTCAGTACTTC. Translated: CASSEELAKNIQYF.

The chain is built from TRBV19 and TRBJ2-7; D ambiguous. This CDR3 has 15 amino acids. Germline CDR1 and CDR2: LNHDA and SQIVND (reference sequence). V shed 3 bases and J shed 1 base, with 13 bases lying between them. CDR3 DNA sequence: TGTGCCAGTAGTATGAAGGTATTTGGATCCTACGAGCAGTACTTC. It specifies CASSMKVFGSYEQYF.

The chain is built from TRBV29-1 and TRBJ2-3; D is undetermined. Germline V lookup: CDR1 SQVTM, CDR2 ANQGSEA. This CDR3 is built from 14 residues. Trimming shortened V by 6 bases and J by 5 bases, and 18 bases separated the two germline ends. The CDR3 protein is CSVTGQAVGDTQYF. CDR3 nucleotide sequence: TGCAGCGTCACCGGCCAAGCCGTGGGAGATACGCAGTATTTT.